Each of the 32 T cell receptor beta chains below was sequenced from the same sample in a study of blood T cell repertoires in COVID-19. Assay: immunoSEQ multiplex PCR; the TCRdb copy retains only in-frame clones and omits some. Of about 120,000 clones in the sample, 81% were seen once. The sequencing sample was made of peripheral blood. The receptors originated from a human donor in a cohort sampled during active COVID-19.

V usage is TRBV6-5 and J usage is TRBJ2-1; 9 positions agree with TRBD1. CDR1 and CDR2 (germline): MNHEY, SVGAGI. V lost 7 bases, J lost 2 bases, and 6 bases stayed unmatched. This CDR3 comprises 15 residues. The CDR3 spells CASIRQGGAYNEQFF. The CDR3 DNA is TGTGCCAGCATCCGACAGGGGGGAGCCTACAATGAGCAGTTCTTC.

This clone was seen a few times. The chain's CDR3 is CASSQTRRGTSYEQYF. The CDR3 coding sequence is TGTGCCAGCAGTCAAACTAGGCGGGGGACCTCCTACGAGCAGTACTTC. V usage is TRBV6-2 or TRBV6-3 and J usage is TRBJ2-7, with 7 bases that match TRBD2. In germline, CDR1 is MNHEY, CDR2 SVGEGT. The length of the CDR3 is 16 residues. With V trimmed by 5 bases and J by 0 bases, 10 bases remained unmatched.

The V call is TRBV29-1, the J call TRBJ1-2; 9 nucleotides match TRBD1. CDR1 and CDR2 (germline): SQVTM, ANQGSEA. The J segment lost 4 bases and the V segment lost 1 base, leaving 7 bases of the junction unmatched. The CDR3 consists of 15 residues. CDR3 nucleotide sequence: TGCAGCGTTGAAGCCACGGACAGGGGAGGCTATGGCTACACCTTC. Translation gives CSVEATDRGGYGYTF.

V is TRBV5-4 and J is TRBJ2-3; 8 bases map to TRBD2. Germline-derived CDR1 and CDR2 are SGHNT and YYREEE (reference sequence). This CDR3 is built from 16 residues. The V gene end was trimmed by 4 bases and the J gene end by 7 bases; junction bases not matched to a gene: 14. CDR3 residues: CASSGRSSGSYNTQYF. DNA of the CDR3: TGTGCCAGCAGCGGGAGATCTAGCGGGTCCTATAATACGCAGTATTTT. Using reference TRBV5-4 and TRBJ2-3 for the parts outside the CDR3, the full variable domain is ETGVTQSPTHLIKTRGQQVTLRCSSQSGHNTVSWYQQALGQGPQFIFQYYREEENGRGNFPPRFSGLQFPNYSSELNVNALELDDSALYLCASSGRSSGSYNTQYFGPGTRLTVL.

The chain combines TRBV27 with TRBJ2-5; D possibly corresponds to TRBD2 (6 bases). This CDR3 contains 14 residues. The V end lost 5 bases, the J end lost 6 bases, and 16 bases lay between the germline ends. Germline V gene sequence: CDR1 MNHEY, CDR2 SMNVEV (reference sequence). DNA for the CDR3: TGTGCCAGCAGTACAAGGACTAATAGACAGACCCAGTACTTC. Amino acid sequence: CASSTRTNRQTQYF.

V usage is TRBV1 and J usage is TRBJ2-3; TRBD2, the D gene given by the table, was not confirmed from the DNA. TRBV1 is reported as a pseudogene. The CDR3 extends over 13 amino acids. The CDR3 nucleotides read TGCACCAGCAGCCACTTTTGTCTAGATACGCAGTATTTT. This encodes CTSSHFCLDTQYF.

This clone has more than one count but fewer than ten. The J gene is TRBJ2-7, the V gene TRBV6-5; 10 nucleotides line up with TRBD1. Germline V CDR1 and CDR2: MNHEY, SVGAGI. Unmatched junction bases numbered 7, after V lost 7 bases and J lost 1 base. The CDR3 has 15 residues. The CDR3 DNA sequence: TGTGCCAGCACAAGAGGACAGGGGGGGTCCTACGAGCAGTACTTC. It translates to CASTRGQGGSYEQYF.

This chain uses TRBV28 with TRBJ1-5; D gene unclear. The CDR3 consists of 15 residues. The germline CDR1 and CDR2 sequences are MDHEN and SYDVKM. The V end lost 3 bases, the J end lost 3 bases, and 12 bases lay between the germline ends. CDR3 protein: CASSFRKKNNQPQHF. CDR3 coding DNA: TGTGCCAGCAGTTTTAGAAAAAAGAACAATCAGCCCCAGCATTTT.

This clone was detected a few times. The chain has TRBV2 and TRBJ2-1; 7 positions match TRBD2. J lost 12 bases, V lost 4 bases, and 6 bases had no gene match. Germline lookup yields CDR1 SNHLY and CDR2 FYNNEI. This CDR3 is built from 12 residues. DNA of the CDR3: TGTGCCAGCAGTGTTGCGGGAGAGACGCAGTTCTTC. Its translation: CASSVAGETQFF. The full variable domain, rest sourced from reference TRBV2 and TRBJ2-1, is EPEVTQTPSHQVTQMGQEVILRCVPISNHLYFYWYRQILGQKVEFLVSFYNNEISEKSEIFDDQFSVERPDGSNFTLKIRSTKLEDSAMYFCASSVAGETQFFGPGTRLTVL.

V gene TRBV7-3 combines with J gene TRBJ1-2; D is uncertain. V was pared by 5 bases and J by 2 bases, with 15 bases between. The CDR3 covers 15 residues. Germline loops: CDR1 SGHTA, CDR2 FQGTGA. In nucleotides, the CDR3 is TGTGCCAGCAGCCCCATCGGGAGAGAAAACTATGGCTACACCTTC. Translating gives CASSPIGRENYGYTF.

The chain employs TRBV7-9 and TRBJ2-1, with D tentatively TRBD2 (6 bases). The ends were cut back, 2 bases at V and 0 bases at J, with 8 bases in the middle. The CDR3 runs to 15 residues. Germline CDR1 SEHNR, CDR2 FQNEAQ (reference sequence). CDR3 DNA: TGTGCCAGCAGCTTAATAGCGGACTCCTACAATGAGCAGTTCTTC. Translated, it gives CASSLIADSYNEQFF.

The chain is built from TRBV9 and TRBJ2-1; perhaps TRBD2 as D (7 bases). Per germline, CDR1 SGDLS and CDR2 YYNGEE. V was pared by 0 bases and J by 4 bases, with 20 bases between. The CDR3 extends over 18 amino acids. The chain's CDR3 is CASSVESGAGHIYNEQFF. CDR3 nucleotide sequence: TGTGCCAGCAGCGTAGAATCCGGAGCGGGACATATTTACAATGAGCAGTTCTTC.

V gene TRBV13 combines with J gene TRBJ2-7; TRBD1 matches 11 bases. Germline-derived CDR1 and CDR2 are PRHDT and FYEKMQ (reference sequence). Germline trimming cut 2 bases from V and 0 bases from J; bases unmatched to any gene: 3. The CDR3 has 16 residues. CDR3 sequence (DNA): TGTGCCAGCAGCTTACCCGGGACAGGGGGCTCCTACGAGCAGTACTTC. It yields the protein CASSLPGTGGSYEQYF.

This chain joins TRBV19 and TRBJ2-4; 8 positions agree with TRBD1. V shed 4 bases and J 0 bases; nucleotides not matched to a gene: 5. The CDR3 is 16 amino acids. Per the germline V gene, CDR1 is LNHDA and CDR2 is SQIVND (reference sequence). The chain's CDR3 is CASSSTGQVAKNIQYF. Here the CDR3 DNA reads TGTGCCAGTAGTAGCACGGGACAGGTAGCCAAAAACATTCAGTACTTC. The full variable domain, completed using reference TRBV19 and TRBJ2-4, is DGGITQSPKYLFRKEGQNVTLSCEQNLNHDAMYWYRQDPGQGLRLIYYSQIVNDFQKGDIAEGYSVSREKKESFPLTVTSAQKNPTAFYLCASSSTGQVAKNIQYFGAGTRLSVL.

V and J are TRBV7-3 and TRBJ2-3; D call uncertain. Germline CDR1 is SGHTA and CDR2 is FQGTGA. The V end was cut by 2 bases, the J end by 2 bases, with 5 bases between. The CDR3 is made up of 13 amino acids. The CDR3 region is CASSLDFTDTQYF. CDR3 coding DNA: TGTGCCAGCAGCTTAGACTTCACAGATACGCAGTATTTT.

The rearrangement links TRBV6-2 or TRBV6-3 to TRBJ1-6; 8 nucleotides align to TRBD1. The germline V gene encodes CDR1 MNHEY and CDR2 SVGEGT. The CDR3 extends over 15 amino acids. V gave up 5 bases and J gave up 8 bases; unmatched junction bases: 8. The CDR3 bases are TGTGCCAGCAGTACCCGCAGGGGGCATGATTCACCCCTCCACTTT. Encoded protein: CASSTRRGHDSPLHF.

J is TRBJ1-2 and V is TRBV11-2; perhaps TRBD1 as D (6 bases). The length of the CDR3 is 14 residues. Per the germline V gene, CDR1 is SGHAT and CDR2 is FQNNGV. V was shortened by 5 bases and J by 5 bases, with 15 bases between the two germline ends. This CDR3 is CASSGRDKGYGYTF. DNA of the CDR3: TGTGCCAGCAGCGGACGGGACAAGGGGTATGGCTACACCTTC.

This chain's CDR3 is CASSYQGAGSYEQYF. The CDR3 nucleotides are TGTGCCAGCAGTTACCAGGGGGCGGGATCCTACGAGCAGTACTTC. This sequence joins TRBV6-5 and TRBJ2-7, with 8 bases identical to TRBD1. V was pared by 2 bases and J by 1 base, with 4 bases of the junction left unmatched. The CDR3 is 15 amino acids. Germline V lookup: CDR1 MNHEY, CDR2 SVGAGI.

This clone appeared a single time. The rearrangement uses TRBV18 and TRBJ1-2, with 8 bases identical to TRBD1. The CDR3 length is 12 residues. V lost 2 bases to trimming and J lost 10 bases; unmatched junction nucleotides: 3. Germline CDR1 is KGHSH and CDR2 is LQKENI. This chain's CDR3 is CASSPSDRVYTF. The DNA for the CDR3 is TGTGCCAGCTCACCATCGGACAGGGTCTACACCTTC.

This chain links TRBV12-3 or TRBV12-4 with TRBJ2-7, with a possible D match to TRBD1 (5 bases). The CDR3 has 11 residues. V lost 7 bases and J 5 bases, leaving 9 bases between the germline ends. The CDR3 here is CASNQGHEQYF. CDR3 nucleotide sequence: TGTGCCAGCAACCAGGGCCACGAGCAGTACTTC.

The chain carries TRBV7-2 and TRBJ2-1; 9 nucleotides align to TRBD1. Germline V gene sequence: CDR1 SGHTA, CDR2 FQGNSA. The J segment lost 4 bases and the V segment lost 2 bases, leaving 6 bases of the junction unmatched. This CDR3 is built from 16 residues. The CDR3, as DNA: TGTGCCAGCAGCTTAACCGGACAGGGGCTTTACAATGAGCAGTTCTTC. This sequence encodes CASSLTGQGLYNEQFF.

This chain joins TRBV18 and TRBJ2-1; TRBD2 matches 10 bases. The V and J ends lost 6 bases and 7 bases, in that order; junction bases with no gene match: 9. Germline V CDR1 and CDR2: KGHSH, LQKENI. The CDR3 is made up of 15 amino acids. CDR3 coding DNA: TGTGCCAGCTCCACCACCCTAGCGGGAGTTAATGAGCAGTTCTTC. Protein product: CASSTTLAGVNEQFF.

The chain combines TRBV9 with TRBJ1-3, with 7 bases matching TRBD1. The V gene end was trimmed by 3 bases and the J gene end by 0 bases; junction bases not matched to a gene: 9. The CDR3 extends over 17 amino acids. CDR1 and CDR2 from the germline V gene are SGDLS and YYNGEE. CDR3 region: CASSAPQTGSSGNTIYF. The CDR3 DNA reads as TGTGCCAGCAGCGCTCCCCAGACAGGGAGCTCTGGAAACACCATATATTTT.

Note on this clone: Other DNA sequences in the same sample also yield this CDR3. The chain uses TRBV19 and TRBJ2-7; TRBD2 matches 10 bases. Trimming at V came to 2 bases and at J to 4 bases, leaving 5 bases not matched to a gene. The CDR3 loop spans 15 amino acids. CDR1 and CDR2 (germline): LNHDA, SQIVND (reference sequence). CDR3 sequence reads: CASSIQAGGRYEQYF. CDR3 coding DNA: TGTGCCAGTAGTATACAAGCGGGAGGGCGTTACGAGCAGTACTTC.

V is TRBV5-1 and J is TRBJ2-3; TRBD1 aligns across 7 bases. The V gene end was trimmed by 4 bases and the J gene end by 3 bases; junction bases not matched to a gene: 2. CDR3 length: 13 amino acids. Germline CDR1 reads SGHRS; CDR2 reads YFSETQ. CDR3 DNA sequence: TGCGCCAGCAGCACGGGACAGACAGATACGCAGTATTTT. Protein sequence: CASSTGQTDTQYF. The full variable domain, completed using reference TRBV5-1 and TRBJ2-3, is KAGVTQTPRYLIKTRGQQVTLSCSPISGHRSVSWYQQTPGQGLQFLFEYFSETQRNKGNFPGRFSGRQFSNSRSEMNVSTLELGDSALYLCASSTGQTDTQYFGPGTRLTVL.

This clone was recorded only once. The rearrangement links TRBV12-5 to TRBJ1-1; tentatively, D is TRBD1 (5 bases). This CDR3 region has 18 residues. The V and J ends lost 0 bases and 1 base respectively, with 18 bases between them. The germline gives CDR1 LGHNT, CDR2 FRNRAP. CDR3 sequence: CASGLVLSGELENTEAFF. CDR3 nucleotides: TGTGCTAGTGGTTTGGTACTATCGGGGGAACTCGAGAACACTGAAGCTTTCTTT.

V is TRBV6-4 and J is TRBJ2-2; the match to TRBD1 covers 7 bases. Losses at the gene ends were 6 bases for V and 1 base for J; bases not matched to a gene: 2. This CDR3 has 14 amino acids. Germline V gene lookup returns CDR1 MRHNA and CDR2 SNTAGT. The CDR3: CASRRQGNTGELFF. CDR3 in DNA: TGTGCCAGCAGAAGACAGGGGAACACCGGGGAGCTGTTTTTT.

V usage is TRBV6-1 and J usage is TRBJ1-5; D not resolved. Germline lookup yields CDR1 MNHNS and CDR2 SASEGT. The CDR3 totals 13 residues. V lost 2 bases and J 4 bases, leaving 6 bases between the germline ends. The CDR3 DNA reads as TGTGCCAGCAGTGAAAGGGAGAATCAGCCCCAGCATTTT. Protein: CASSERENQPQHF.

The gene calls are TRBV6-5 and TRBJ1-1; D possibly corresponds to TRBD1 (5 bases). Germline CDR1 reads MNHEY; CDR2 reads SVGAGI. The length of the CDR3 is 11 residues. Deletions cut 7 bases from V and 8 bases from J, with 11 bases between. The CDR3 DNA reads TGTGCCAGCACCCGAGACAGAGAAGCTTTCTTT. Its translation: CASTRDREAFF.

This rearrangement joins TRBV9 to TRBJ1-1; the D gene is possibly TRBD1 (6 bases). This CDR3 is 12 amino acids long. The germline gives CDR1 SGDLS, CDR2 YYNGEE. With 4 bases removed from V and 8 bases from J, the gap between germline ends came to 12 bases. The CDR3 loop reads CASSREQGEAFF. CDR3 sequence (DNA): TGTGCCAGCAGCAGAGAACAGGGAGAAGCTTTCTTT.

The chain is built from TRBV2 and TRBJ1-2; 8 bases match TRBD1. V was clipped by 6 bases and J by 2 bases; unmatched bases: 5. Germline V gives CDR1 SNHLY, CDR2 FYNNEI. This CDR3 is 14 amino acids long. The CDR3 DNA reads TGTGCCAGCAGGACGACAGGGGCGAACTATGGCTACACCTTC. Translation: CASRTTGANYGYTF.

The genes are TRBV5-5 and TRBJ1-4; D is unclear. Trimming removed 0 bases from V and 7 bases from J, with 13 bases in between. The CDR3 covers 15 residues. Germline V gene sequence: CDR1 SGHKS, CDR2 YYEKEE (reference sequence). CDR3: CASSLAGKDAEKLFF. In nucleotides, the CDR3 is TGTGCCAGCAGCTTGGCAGGAAAAGATGCTGAAAAACTGTTTTTT. Full variable domain (missing parts from reference TRBV5-5 and TRBJ1-4): DAGVTQSPTHLIKTRGQQVTLRCSPISGHKSVSWYQQVLGQGPQFIFQYYEKEERGRGNFPDRFSARQFPNYSSELNVNALLLGDSALYLCASSLAGKDAEKLFFGSGTQLSVL.